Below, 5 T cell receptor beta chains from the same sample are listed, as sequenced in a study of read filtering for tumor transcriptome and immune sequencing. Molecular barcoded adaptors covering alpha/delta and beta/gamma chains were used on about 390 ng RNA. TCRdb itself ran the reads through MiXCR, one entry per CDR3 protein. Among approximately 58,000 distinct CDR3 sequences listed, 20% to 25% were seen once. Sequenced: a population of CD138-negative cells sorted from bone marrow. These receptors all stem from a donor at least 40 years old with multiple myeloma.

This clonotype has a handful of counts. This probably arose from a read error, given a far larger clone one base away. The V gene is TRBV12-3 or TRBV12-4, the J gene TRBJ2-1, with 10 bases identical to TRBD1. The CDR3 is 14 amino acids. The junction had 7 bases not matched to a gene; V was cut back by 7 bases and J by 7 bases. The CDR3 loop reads CASNRWDRGNEQFF. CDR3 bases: TGTGCCAGCAACCGCTGGGACAGGGGTAATGAGCAGTTCTTC.

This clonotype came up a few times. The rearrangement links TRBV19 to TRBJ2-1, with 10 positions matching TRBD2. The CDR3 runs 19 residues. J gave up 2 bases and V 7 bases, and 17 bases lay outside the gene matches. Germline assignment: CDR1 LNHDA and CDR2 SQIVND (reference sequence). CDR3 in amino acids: CASMGIASGGGGTYNEQFF. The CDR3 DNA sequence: TGTGCCAGTATGGGAATCGCTAGCGGGGGTGGGGGGACCTACAATGAGCAGTTCTTC.

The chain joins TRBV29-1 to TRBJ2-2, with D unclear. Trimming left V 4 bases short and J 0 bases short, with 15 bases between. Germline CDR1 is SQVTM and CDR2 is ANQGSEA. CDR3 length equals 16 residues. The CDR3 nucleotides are TGCAGCGTTGCTCACCCCTCCGGAGCGAACACCGGGGAGCTGTTTTTT. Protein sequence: CSVAHPSGANTGELFF.

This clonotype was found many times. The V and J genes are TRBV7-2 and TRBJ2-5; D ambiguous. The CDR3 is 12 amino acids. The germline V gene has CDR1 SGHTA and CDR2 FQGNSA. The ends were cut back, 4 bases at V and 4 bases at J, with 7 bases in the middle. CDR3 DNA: TGTGCCAGCAGCTACTGGCGAGAGACCCAGTACTTC. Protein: CASSYWRETQYF. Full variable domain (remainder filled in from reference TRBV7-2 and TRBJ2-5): GAGVSQSPSNKVTEKGKDVELRCDPISGHTALYWYRQSLGQGLEFLIYFQGNSAPDKSGLPSDRFSAERTGGSVSTLTIQRTQQEDSAVYLCASSYWRETQYFGPGTRLLVL.

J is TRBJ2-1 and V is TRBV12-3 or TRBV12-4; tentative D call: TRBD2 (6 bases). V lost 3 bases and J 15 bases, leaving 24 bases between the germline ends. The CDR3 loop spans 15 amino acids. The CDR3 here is CASSFITSSPQLGFF. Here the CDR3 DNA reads TGTGCCAGCAGTTTTATAACTAGCTCGCCCCAGTTAGGGTTCTTC.